Listed here are 8 T cell receptor beta chains from one sample, sequenced in a study of early T cells in non-severe SARS-CoV-2 infection (dated by TCRdb to the early 2020s). The library was prepared using 5' RACE. Sequenced on a NextSeq 500. TCRdb passed the public sequencing reads through fastp at Q25 and MiXCR, retaining productive beta sequences. Rows matching on CDR3 protein sequence are summarized as one entry with the most common DNA and genes. This sample lists tens of thousands of distinct CDR3 sequences; roughly 9.4% were detected once. Jointly, the top ten make up 4% to 5.5% of the sample. The input for sequencing was whole blood, taken at baseline. The receptors come from an adult who was a healthcare worker with PCR-confirmed SARS-CoV-2 infection or an uninfected control (not recorded which).

This clonotype was observed a few times. The V gene is TRBV11-2, the J gene TRBJ2-7; possibly TRBD1 or TRBD2 for D (6 bases each). The CDR3 is 17 residues long. The germline V gene encodes CDR1 SGHAT and CDR2 FQNNGV. V dropped 5 bases and J dropped 1 base, with 21 bases sitting between them. CDR3 in amino acids: CASSPLRGPTSSYEQYF. CDR3 DNA: TGTGCCAGCAGCCCCCTCCGGGGGCCTACTTCTTCCTACGAGCAGTACTTC.

This clonotype has ten or more counts. The chain couples TRBV5-6 to TRBJ2-1; D remains unclear. Germline V gives CDR1 SGHDT, CDR2 YYEEEE. Trimming took 4 bases from V and 1 from J, leaving 15 bases between them. The CDR3 length is 16 residues. The CDR3 here is CASSIIDLRSYNEQFF. CDR3 bases: TGTGCCAGCAGCATAATAGACTTAAGATCCTACAATGAGCAGTTCTTC.

The table lists this clonotype with many counts. V usage is TRBV7-6 and J usage is TRBJ2-1; TRBD1 matches at 7 bases. The CDR3 consists of 16 residues. Germline CDR1 is SGHVS and CDR2 is FNYEAQ. The V gene end was trimmed by 3 bases and the J gene end by 0 bases; junction bases not matched to a gene: 5. In DNA form, the CDR3 reads TGTGCCAGCAGCTTGTCGGGACAGAGCTCCTACAATGAGCAGTTCTTC. This codes for CASSLSGQSSYNEQFF.

Worth noting for this clonotype: Relative to the germline gene, one junction end is altered; a read error may explain this. The rearrangement uses TRBV6-2 or TRBV6-3 and TRBJ2-3; D gene ambiguous. Germline CDR1 reads MNHEY; CDR2 reads SVGEGT. There are 12 residues in the CDR3. The CDR3 protein is CASGNSRDTQYF. In DNA form, the CDR3 reads TGTGCCAGCGGGAACAGCAGAGATACGCAGTATTTT.

Only a few counts were recorded for this clonotype. The J gene is TRBJ2-7, the V gene TRBV20-1, with TRBD2 identical over 8 bases. CDR3 length: 14 residues. After removal of 0 bases from V and 2 bases from J, the junction contained 3 bases not matched to a gene. Germline V gives CDR1 DFQATT, CDR2 SNEGSKA (reference sequence). The CDR3 spells CSAREGSGAYEQYF. The DNA for the CDR3 is TGCAGTGCTAGAGAGGGTAGCGGGGCCTACGAGCAGTACTTC.

V and J are TRBV7-9 and TRBJ2-1; TRBD2 matches at 8 bases. The CDR3 consists of 17 residues. The junction had 11 bases not matched to a gene; V was cut back by 0 bases and J by 7 bases. The germline V gene has CDR1 SEHNR and CDR2 FQNEAQ (reference sequence). CDR3 protein: CASSLAPTSAGENEQFF. The CDR3 DNA sequence: TGTGCCAGCAGCTTAGCTCCGACTAGCGCGGGTGAGAATGAGCAGTTCTTC.

This clonotype was counted many times. The chain employs TRBV25-1 and TRBJ1-1; weak D call: TRBD1 (5 bases). Germline lookup yields CDR1 MGHDK and CDR2 SYGVNS. The CDR3 runs to 13 residues. Between the trimmed V and J ends, which lost 7 bases and 3 bases, there was a span of 12 bases. The CDR3 region has the DNA TGTGCCAGCACCCCGGGACGGCACACTGAAGCTTTCTTT. This codes for CASTPGRHTEAFF. The variable domain in full, with the rest retrieved from reference TRBV25-1 and TRBJ1-1, is EADIYQTPRYLVIGTGKKITLECSQTMGHDKMYWYQQDPGMELHLIHYSYGVNSTEKGDLSSESTVSRIRTEHFPLTLESARPSHTSQYLCASTPGRHTEAFFGQGTRLTVV.

This clonotype occurred many times. The genes are TRBV2 and TRBJ2-1; a possible D gene is TRBD2 (7 bases). Deletions cut 8 bases from V and 6 bases from J, with 23 bases between. The CDR3 is 16 amino acids. Germline-derived CDR1 and CDR2 are SNHLY and FYNNEI. CDR3 sequence reads: CASRLPQGRGGNEQFF. The DNA for the CDR3 is TGTGCCAGCCGCCTGCCCCAAGGGAGGGGGGGCAATGAGCAGTTCTTC.